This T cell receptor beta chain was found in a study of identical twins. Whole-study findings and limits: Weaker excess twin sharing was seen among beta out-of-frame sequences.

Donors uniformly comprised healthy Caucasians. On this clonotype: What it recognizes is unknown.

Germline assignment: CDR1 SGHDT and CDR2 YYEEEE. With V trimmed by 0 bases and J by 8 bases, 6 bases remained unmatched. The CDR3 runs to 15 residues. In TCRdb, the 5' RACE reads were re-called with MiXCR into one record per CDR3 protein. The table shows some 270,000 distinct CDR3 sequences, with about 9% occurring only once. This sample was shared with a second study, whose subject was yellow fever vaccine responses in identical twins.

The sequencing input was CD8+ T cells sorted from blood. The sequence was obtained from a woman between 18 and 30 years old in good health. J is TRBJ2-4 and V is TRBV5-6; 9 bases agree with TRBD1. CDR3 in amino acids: CASSLAGTGSDIQYF. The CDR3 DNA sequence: TGTGCCAGCAGCTTGGCCGGGACAGGGTCCGACATTCAGTACTTC.